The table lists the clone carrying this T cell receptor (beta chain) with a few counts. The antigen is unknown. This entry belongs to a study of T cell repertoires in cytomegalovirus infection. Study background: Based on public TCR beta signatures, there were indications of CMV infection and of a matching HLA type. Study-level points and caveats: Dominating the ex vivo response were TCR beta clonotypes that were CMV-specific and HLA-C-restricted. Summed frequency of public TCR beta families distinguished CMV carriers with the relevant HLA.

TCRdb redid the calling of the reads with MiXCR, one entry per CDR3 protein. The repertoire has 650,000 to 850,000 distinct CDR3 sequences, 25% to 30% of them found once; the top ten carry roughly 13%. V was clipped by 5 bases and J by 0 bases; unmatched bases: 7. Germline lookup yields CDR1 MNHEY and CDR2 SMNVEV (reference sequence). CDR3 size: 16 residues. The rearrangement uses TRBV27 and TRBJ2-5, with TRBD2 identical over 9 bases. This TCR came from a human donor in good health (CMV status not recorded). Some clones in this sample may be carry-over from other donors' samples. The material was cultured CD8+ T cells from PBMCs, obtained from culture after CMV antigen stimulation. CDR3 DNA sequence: TGTGCCAGCAGTCCTCTAGCGGGACCCTACCAAGAGACCCAGTACTTC. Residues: CASSPLAGPYQETQYF.